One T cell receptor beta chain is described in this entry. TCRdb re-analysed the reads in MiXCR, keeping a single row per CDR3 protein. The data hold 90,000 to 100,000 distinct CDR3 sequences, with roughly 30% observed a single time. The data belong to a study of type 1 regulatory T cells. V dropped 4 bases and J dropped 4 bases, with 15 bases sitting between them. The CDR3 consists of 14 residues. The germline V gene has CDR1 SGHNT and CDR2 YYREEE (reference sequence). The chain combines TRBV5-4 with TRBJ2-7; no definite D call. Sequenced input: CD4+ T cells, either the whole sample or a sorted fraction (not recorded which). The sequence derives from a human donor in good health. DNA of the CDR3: TGTGCCAGCAGCAACGGACCATGGGGATACGAGCAGTACTTC. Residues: CASSNGPWGYEQYF.